A single sample gave rise to the 29 T cell receptor beta chains below, sequenced in a study of CD8 T cells in Susac syndrome. The RNA input was roughly 0.45 to 1 ug, and it was reverse transcribed with random hexamers. From the immunoSEQ multiplex PCR reads, TCRdb called clonotypes with MiXCR, one entry per CDR3 protein. This sample yields about 200,000 distinct CDR3 sequences, of which over 85% are seen a single time; about 0.094% belongs to the top ten. The source material was CD4+ T cells from PBMCs. These receptor sequences come from a human donor in good health.

The rearrangement links TRBV7-9 to TRBJ2-7; no firm D call. Germline CDR1 and CDR2: SEHNR and FQNEAQ (reference sequence). The CDR3 runs 13 residues. V dropped 6 bases and J dropped 5 bases, with 14 bases sitting between them. In nucleotides, the CDR3 is TGTGCCAGCAGTCGAAATTCTTGGGACGAGCAGTACTTC. As protein: CASSRNSWDEQYF.

This chain joins TRBV20-1 and TRBJ2-7; 8 bases line up with TRBD1. V was clipped by 6 bases and J by 4 bases; unmatched bases: 14. The CDR3 sequence is 15 residues long. Germline assignment: CDR1 DFQATT and CDR2 SNEGSKA (reference sequence). The CDR3 sequence is CSANRGRQFTYEQYV. CDR3 DNA: TGCAGTGCAAACAGGGGGAGACAATTTACGTACGAGCAGTACGTC.

The chain carries TRBV25-1 and TRBJ1-1; a possible D gene is TRBD1 (5 bases). V was trimmed by 2 bases and J by 8 bases, leaving 15 bases between them. The CDR3 length is 14 residues. In germline, CDR1 is MGHDK, CDR2 SYGVNS. The CDR3 region has the DNA TGTGCCAGCAGTGAAATCGGGGCAGTTCTAGAAGCTTTCTTT. Translation: CASSEIGAVLEAFF. The whole variable domain, filled in from reference TRBV25-1 and TRBJ1-1, reads EADIYQTPRYLVIGTGKKITLECSQTMGHDKMYWYQQDPGMELHLIHYSYGVNSTEKGDLSSESTVSRIRTEHFPLTLESARPSHTSQYLCASSEIGAVLEAFFGQGTRLTVV.

The rearrangement uses TRBV20-1 and TRBJ2-2, with unresolved D. This CDR3 is 14 amino acids long. The V and J ends lost 3 bases and 6 bases respectively, with 14 bases between them. Germline V gene data show CDR1 as DFQATT and CDR2 as SNEGSKA (reference sequence). The CDR3 here is CSARVASSPGELFF. The CDR3 DNA follows: TGCAGTGCTAGGGTCGCTAGTTCCCCCGGGGAGCTGTTTTTT.

The chain has TRBV20-1 and TRBJ1-5, with TRBD1 identical over 12 bases. The CDR3 consists of 17 residues. J lost 2 bases, V lost 3 bases, and 8 bases had no gene match. Germline V gene data show CDR1 as DFQATT and CDR2 as SNEGSKA (reference sequence). For the CDR3, the DNA is TGCAGTGCTAGTCCCGGGACAGGGGGCGAGGGCAATCAGCCCCAGCATTTT. It specifies CSASPGTGGEGNQPQHF.

This clonotype was observed once. The chain employs TRBV20-1 and TRBJ2-7; 10 bases agree with TRBD2. Losses at the gene ends were 3 bases for V and 7 bases for J; bases not matched to a gene: 9. Germline CDR1 DFQATT, CDR2 SNEGSKA (reference sequence). The CDR3 has 14 residues. CDR3 in amino acids: CSASPSSGRSEQYV. The CDR3 DNA reads as TGCAGTGCTAGCCCCTCTAGCGGGAGAAGTGAGCAGTACGTC.

The V call is TRBV2, the J call TRBJ1-3; D unresolved. Trimming took off 6 bases at V and 0 bases at J, with 9 bases between the two ends. The V gene's germline CDR1 is SNHLY and CDR2 FYNNEI. This CDR3 has 14 residues. CDR3 bases: TGTGCCAGCAGGGCGGTCTACTCTGGAAACACCATATATTTT. It encodes CASRAVYSGNTIYF. The full variable domain, in which reference TRBV2 and TRBJ1-3 provide the parts outside the CDR3, is EPEVTQTPSHQVTQMGQEVILRCVPISNHLYFYWYRQILGQKVEFLVSFYNNEISEKSEIFDDQFSVERPDGSNFTLKIRSTKLEDSAMYFCASRAVYSGNTIYFGEGSWLTVV.

The chain is built from TRBV12-3 or TRBV12-4 and TRBJ2-7, with a tentative D call TRBD2 (6 bases). CDR3 length: 14 residues. V lost 6 bases and J 5 bases, leaving 17 bases between the germline ends. CDR3 DNA sequence: TGTGCCAGCAGCACCGGAGGGAGTAAGCACGAGCAGTACGTC. Protein: CASSTGGSKHEQYV.

The chain combines TRBV7-2 with TRBJ2-5; TRBD1 might be the D (5 bases). Trimming left V 3 bases short and J 1 base short, with 15 bases between. Germline values: CDR1 SGHTA, CDR2 FQGNSA. The CDR3 extends over 16 amino acids. The CDR3 DNA reads as TGTGCCAGCAGCTTGGAGATGGGTGGGGCCCAAGAGACCCAGTACTTC. Its translation is CASSLEMGGAQETQYF.

V usage is TRBV25-1 and J usage is TRBJ2-1, with 7 bases aligning to TRBD2. Losses at the gene ends were 1 base for V and 1 base for J; bases not matched to a gene: 7. In germline, CDR1 is MGHDK, CDR2 SYGVNS. The length of the CDR3 is 17 residues. CDR3 in DNA: TGTGCCAGCAGTGAATCGGGGGGAGGGCCGTCCTACAATGAGCAGTTCTTC. Translation gives CASSESGGGPSYNEQFF. Looking up the rest from reference TRBV25-1 and TRBJ2-1 gives the full variable domain: EADIYQTPRYLVIGTGKKITLECSQTMGHDKMYWYQQDPGMELHLIHYSYGVNSTEKGDLSSESTVSRIRTEHFPLTLESARPSHTSQYLCASSESGGGPSYNEQFFGPGTRLTVL.

The J gene is TRBJ2-1, the V gene TRBV5-1; no definite D call. Trimming removed 0 bases from V and 0 bases from J, with 7 bases in between. CDR3 length: 15 amino acids. CDR1 SGHRS and CDR2 YFSETQ come from the germline V gene. The CDR3, as DNA: TGCGCCAGCAGCTTGGCCCATATCTCCTACAATGAGCAGTTCTTC. Translated, it gives CASSLAHISYNEQFF.

The rearrangement links TRBV20-1 to TRBJ2-7; D unclear. Germline V CDR1 and CDR2: DFQATT, SNEGSKA (reference sequence). There are 12 residues in the CDR3. Between the trimmed V and J ends, which lost 4 bases and 0 bases, there was a span of 7 bases. The CDR3 loop is CSAIQNSYEQYV. DNA for the CDR3: TGCAGTGCTATACAGAACTCCTACGAGCAGTACGTC.

The chain recombines TRBV5-6 with TRBJ1-1; D is undetermined. Trimming took off 0 bases at V and 10 bases at J, with 7 bases between the two ends. Germline V gives CDR1 SGHDT, CDR2 YYEEEE. There are 11 residues in the CDR3. In DNA form, the CDR3 reads TGTGCCAGCAGCTTGGTGGAGGGAGCTTTCTTT. This gives the protein CASSLVEGAFF.

The J gene is TRBJ2-3, the V gene TRBV29-1, with 7 bases matching TRBD2. This CDR3 is 13 amino acids long. Unmatched junction bases numbered 2, after V lost 2 bases and J lost 3 bases. Germline V CDR1 and CDR2: SQVTM, ANQGSEA. The CDR3 spells CSVEIGGTDTQYF. The DNA of the CDR3 is TGCAGCGTTGAAATCGGGGGGACAGATACGCAGTATTTT.

The J gene is TRBJ2-1, the V gene TRBV12-3 or TRBV12-4, with a weak D call TRBD2 (5 bases). CDR3 length: 16 amino acids. With 0 bases removed from V and 0 bases from J, the gap between germline ends came to 9 bases. The CDR3 is CASSLARLASYNEQFF. DNA for the CDR3: TGTGCCAGCAGTTTAGCGCGTCTAGCCTCCTACAATGAGCAGTTCTTC.

The gene calls are TRBV7-3 and TRBJ2-2; D is uncertain. Germline CDR1 reads SGHTA; CDR2 reads FQGTGA. Trimming shortened V by 3 bases and J by 0 bases, and 8 bases separated the two germline ends. The CDR3 spans 15 residues. CDR3 protein: CASSFFSTNTGELFF. CDR3 DNA sequence: TGTGCCAGCAGCTTTTTTAGCACGAACACCGGGGAGCTGTTTTTT. The variable domain in full, completed from reference TRBV7-3 and TRBJ2-2, reads GAGVSQTPSNKVTEKGKYVELRCDPISGHTALYWYRQSLGQGPEFLIYFQGTGAADDSGLPNDRFFAVRPEGSVSTLKIQRTERGDSAVYLCASSFFSTNTGELFFGEGSRLTVL.

This CDR3 is CASSLEDLHTQYF. The CDR3, as DNA: TGTGCCAGCAGTTTAGAGGACCTCCATACGCAGTATTTT. The rearrangement joins TRBV12-3 or TRBV12-4 to TRBJ2-3; D is unclear. The CDR3 length is 13 residues. Trimming removed 1 base from V and 7 bases from J, with 9 bases in between.

The CDR3 loop is CASSVGRQGAQYF. CDR3 DNA sequence: TGTGCCAGCAGCGTGGGCCGCCAAGGGGCCCAGTACTTC. This chain connects TRBV9 to TRBJ2-5; perhaps TRBD1 as D (5 bases). The germline V gene encodes CDR1 SGDLS and CDR2 YYNGEE. The CDR3 contains 13 residues. Trimming pared 2 bases from V and 9 bases from J, leaving 14 bases between.

The chain combines TRBV18 with TRBJ1-1; a possible D gene is TRBD1 (5 bases). V was clipped by 2 bases and J by 8 bases, with 12 bases between them. This CDR3 region has 13 residues. CDR1 and CDR2 from the germline V gene are KGHSH and LQKENI. The CDR3 region is CASSPGQGNEAFF. The CDR3 DNA follows: TGTGCCAGCTCACCAGGCCAGGGAAACGAAGCTTTCTTT.

The chain carries TRBV15 and TRBJ2-7; D unresolved. This CDR3 is built from 14 residues. Trimming removed 0 bases from V and 6 bases from J, with 12 bases in between. CDR1 and CDR2 (germline): LNHNV, YYDKDF (reference sequence). The CDR3 is CATSRDSGPGEQYV. In nucleotides, the CDR3 is TGTGCCACCAGCAGAGATTCGGGCCCGGGCGAGCAGTACGTC.

The genes are TRBV29-1 and TRBJ1-5; weak D call: TRBD1 (5 bases). Germline V gene data show CDR1 as SQVTM and CDR2 as ANQGSEA. The V gene lost 6 bases and the J gene lost 0 bases, with 15 bases spanning the gap. CDR3 length equals 15 residues. The CDR3 DNA reads TGCAGCGTCCTCCACTCGACAGATAGCAATCAGCCCCAGCATTTT. Translation: CSVLHSTDSNQPQHF.

The V gene is TRBV7-2, the J gene TRBJ2-3, with D perhaps matching TRBD2 (5 bases). CDR3 size: 15 residues. Germline CDR1 is SGHTA and CDR2 is FQGNSA. V lost 1 base and J lost 6, with 14 bases in between. DNA for the CDR3: TGTGCCAGCAGCTTAGAGGCGGGCGCGATGGATACGCAGTATTTT. Its translation: CASSLEAGAMDTQYF.

J is TRBJ2-3 and V is TRBV29-1; 9 bases agree with TRBD2. J was trimmed by 3 bases and V by 2 bases; bases with no gene match: 0. Germline V CDR1 and CDR2: SQVTM, ANQGSEA. This CDR3 spans 13 amino acids. The CDR3 DNA reads TGCAGCGTTGAACTAGCGGGGACAGATACGCAGTATTTT. Translation gives CSVELAGTDTQYF.

This chain joins TRBV29-1 and TRBJ2-3; no clear D gene. The CDR3 loop spans 11 amino acids. Germline V CDR1 and CDR2: SQVTM, ANQGSEA. V dropped 4 bases and J dropped 4 bases, with 6 bases sitting between them. The CDR3 is CSVAVPDTQYF. Written as DNA, the CDR3 is TGCAGCGTTGCTGTGCCAGATACGCAGTATTTT.

The V and J genes are TRBV6-5 and TRBJ2-7; D unresolved. V lost 8 bases to trimming and J lost 2 bases, with 13 bases between them. In germline, CDR1 is MNHEY, CDR2 SVGAGI. The CDR3 runs to 13 residues. CDR3 in amino acids: CASQGPGAYEQYF. The CDR3 DNA sequence: TGTGCCAGCCAAGGGCCAGGAGCCTACGAGCAGTACTTC.

This clonotype was seen just once. V and J are TRBV12-3 or TRBV12-4 and TRBJ1-5; 10 nucleotides match TRBD1. With V trimmed by 6 bases and J by 4 bases, 6 bases remained unmatched. CDR3 size: 15 residues. The CDR3 DNA is TGTGCCAGCAGCCGAGGACAGGGGGAAAATCAGCCCCAGCATTTT. The encoded protein is CASSRGQGENQPQHF.

The chain joins TRBV7-9 to TRBJ2-1; 7 nucleotides match TRBD2. Germline trimming cut 5 bases from V and 1 base from J; bases unmatched to any gene: 11. Germline CDR1 is SEHNR and CDR2 is FQNEAQ (reference sequence). The CDR3 extends over 17 amino acids. In DNA form, the CDR3 reads TGTGCCAGCAGCCACCCGAGGGAGGGGAGGTCCTACAATGAGCAGTTCTTC. Its protein product is CASSHPREGRSYNEQFF.

The rearrangement joins TRBV9 to TRBJ2-3, with D unclear. Germline lookup yields CDR1 SGDLS and CDR2 YYNGEE. The ends were cut back, 1 base at V and 6 bases at J, with 9 bases in the middle. The CDR3 sequence is 13 residues long. CDR3 in amino acids: CASSVRPGDTQYF. The CDR3 DNA reads TGTGCCAGCAGCGTAAGGCCCGGGGATACGCAGTATTTT.

The chain is built from TRBV20-1 and TRBJ2-1; the D gene is possibly TRBD2 (5 bases). This CDR3 region has 13 residues. V dropped 5 bases and J dropped 6 bases, with 14 bases sitting between them. Germline V gives CDR1 DFQATT, CDR2 SNEGSKA (reference sequence). Here the CDR3 DNA reads TGCAGTGCTTCGGGGAATTCGGCCAATGAGCAGTTCTTC. Its translation is CSASGNSANEQFF.